This TCR beta chain was obtained from a study of T cell responses to AZD1222 COVID-19 vaccine (dated by TCRdb to the early 2020s). At the level of the whole study: Because spike-specific TCR depth and breadth did not differ between the two schedules, AZD1222 recipients who got a second dose at roughly 4 weeks were pooled with those who got a second dose at roughly 12 weeks. Trial participants were enrolled by age into 18-55, 56-69 and 70-plus year subgroups, with roughly 150, 30 and 60 TCR-sequenced participants respectively. TCR sequencing covered 233 trial participants: about 210 given two doses of AZD1222 and 26 given two doses of MenACWY control vaccine. What the work shows at the level of the full study, not this receptor alone: Because no day 14 peak-response samples were available, repertoires were characterized only after the peak T cell response. The whole spike protein was spanned by vaccine-associated CD4 TCRs, and dominant responses were seen in regions 160-218 and 743-854. The 56-69-year group was small, and its depth increase did not reach significance, likely because of low power. Participants were mostly white British, with more females than males. The authors suggested clonal diversity may have been underestimated. After two AZD1222 doses, both the breadth and the depth of spike-specific TCRs were significantly higher than at day 0 and than in MenACWY recipients. Conclusions about previously exposed vaccinees are limited, since just five or six AZD1222 recipients were seropositive for SARS-CoV-2 at baseline. Nearly half of unique spike-specific TCRs reportedly recognized epitopes outside regions mutated in the B.1.351 and B.1.1.7 variants.

CDR1 SGHVS and CDR2 FQNEAQ are derived from the germline V gene. The CDR3 measures 16 amino acids from cysteine to phenylalanine. This entry keeps only the CDR3 DNA: 48 bases, framed from base 1. V is pared back by 1 base and J by 4 bases, with 16 bases lying between the germline termini. The sample's time point label, in plain terms: baseline before first vaccination. Vaccinee samples came from UK trials COV001 and COV002, including a single-blind randomized controlled phase 2/3 trial of AZD1222 (ChAdOx1 nCoV-19) in healthy adults. For TCRbeta chain sequencing, PBMC samples from trial participants were taken at day 0 and at day 28 after the second dose. In the case of this clone: Its binding antigen is unknown. No quality values exist for individual bases; no much larger clone is one base distant.

The CDR3 regions of human TCRbeta chains were analyzed by immunosequencing. The study's own analysis went as follows. TCRs in the repertoires were matched against a reference library of SARS-CoV-2-specific TCRs that had been generated with the MIRA antigen-specificity platform. Breadth was defined as the fraction of unique TCRs that were SARS-CoV-2-associated, and depth was defined as the fraction of total T cells that were SARS-CoV-2-associated. Using the MIRA data, each spike-specific TCR was assigned both to the spike region to which the TCR was reactive and to a CD4 or CD8 class. Log10-transformed breadth and depth values were compared by one-way ANOVA with Sidak's multiple comparisons tests. Not all clones reach the TCRdb copy of this immuneACCESS table, which keeps in-frame sequences only. Checked studies attribute under half of the gap to unresolved V genes and leave the rest unexplained. That table gives V, J and clone size, and the DNA gave D and trimming. In all, the sample holds more than 85,000 clones, and around 81% of those were seen once. Roughly 4.8% of the sample lies in the top ten.

The chain uses TRBV7-8 and TRBJ1-1; no D gene is confidently identified. This specimen was peripheral blood, taken on day 0 of AZD1222 vaccination. This TCR was sampled from an adult in good health. The CDR3 loop reads CASSLVAGNRPTEAFF. The DNA sequence reads TGTGCCAGCAGCTTAGTGGCAGGAAATCGTCCCACTGAAGCTTTCTTT.